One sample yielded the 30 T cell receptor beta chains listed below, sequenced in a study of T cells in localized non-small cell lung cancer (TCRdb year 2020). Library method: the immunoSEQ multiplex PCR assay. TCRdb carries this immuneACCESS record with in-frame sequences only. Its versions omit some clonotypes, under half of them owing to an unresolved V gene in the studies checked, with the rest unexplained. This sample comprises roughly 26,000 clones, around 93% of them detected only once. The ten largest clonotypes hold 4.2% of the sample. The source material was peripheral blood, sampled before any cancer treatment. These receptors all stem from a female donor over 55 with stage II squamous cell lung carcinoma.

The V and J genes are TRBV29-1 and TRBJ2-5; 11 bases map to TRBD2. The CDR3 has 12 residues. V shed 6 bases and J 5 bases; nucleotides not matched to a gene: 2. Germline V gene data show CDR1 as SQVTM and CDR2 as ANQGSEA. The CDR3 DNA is TGCAGCGTGCTAGCGGGGGGTGAGACCCAGTACTTC. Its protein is CSVLAGGETQYF.

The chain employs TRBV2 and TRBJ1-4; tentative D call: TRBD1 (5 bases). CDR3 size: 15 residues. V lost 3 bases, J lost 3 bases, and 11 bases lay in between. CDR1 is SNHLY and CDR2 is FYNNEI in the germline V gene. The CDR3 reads CASSEIRVANEKLFF. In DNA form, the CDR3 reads TGTGCCAGCAGTGAGATCAGGGTTGCTAATGAAAAACTGTTTTTT.

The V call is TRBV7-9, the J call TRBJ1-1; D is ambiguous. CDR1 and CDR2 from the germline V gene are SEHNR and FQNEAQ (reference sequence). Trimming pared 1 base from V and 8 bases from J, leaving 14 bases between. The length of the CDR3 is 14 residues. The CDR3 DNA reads TGTGCCAGCAGCTTAGAAGGTAGGTTCGCCGAAGCTTTCTTT. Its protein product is CASSLEGRFAEAFF.

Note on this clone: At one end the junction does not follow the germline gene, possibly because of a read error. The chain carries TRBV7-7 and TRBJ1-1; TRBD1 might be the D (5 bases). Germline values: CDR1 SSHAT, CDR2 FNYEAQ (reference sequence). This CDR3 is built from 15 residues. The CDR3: CASSFPTERNTEAFF. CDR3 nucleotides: TGTGCTAGCAGCTTTCCGACAGAGCGGAACACTGAAGCTTTCTTT.

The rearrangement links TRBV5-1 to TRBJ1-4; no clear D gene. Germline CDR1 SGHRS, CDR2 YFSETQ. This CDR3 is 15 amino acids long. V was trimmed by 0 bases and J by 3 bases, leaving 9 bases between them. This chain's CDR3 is CASSLAGSANEKLFF. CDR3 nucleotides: TGCGCCAGCAGCTTGGCCGGGTCCGCTAATGAAAAACTGTTTTTT.

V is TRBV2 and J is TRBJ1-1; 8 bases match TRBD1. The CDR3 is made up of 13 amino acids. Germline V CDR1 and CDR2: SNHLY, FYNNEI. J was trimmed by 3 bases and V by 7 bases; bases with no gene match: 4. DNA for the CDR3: TGTGCCAGCACCTTGGACAGGGACACTGAAGCTTTCTTT. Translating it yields CASTLDRDTEAFF.

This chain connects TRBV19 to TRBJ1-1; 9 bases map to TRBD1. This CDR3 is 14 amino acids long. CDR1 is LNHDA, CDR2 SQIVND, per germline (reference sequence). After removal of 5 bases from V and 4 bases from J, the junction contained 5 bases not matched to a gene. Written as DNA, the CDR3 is TGTGCCAGTAGTCCCGGACAGGGGTTCACTGAAGCTTTCTTT. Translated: CASSPGQGFTEAFF.

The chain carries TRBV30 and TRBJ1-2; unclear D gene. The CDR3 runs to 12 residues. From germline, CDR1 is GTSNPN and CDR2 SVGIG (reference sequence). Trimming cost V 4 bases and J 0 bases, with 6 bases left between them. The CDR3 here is CAWIGANYGYTF. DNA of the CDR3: TGTGCCTGGATTGGAGCTAACTATGGCTACACCTTC.

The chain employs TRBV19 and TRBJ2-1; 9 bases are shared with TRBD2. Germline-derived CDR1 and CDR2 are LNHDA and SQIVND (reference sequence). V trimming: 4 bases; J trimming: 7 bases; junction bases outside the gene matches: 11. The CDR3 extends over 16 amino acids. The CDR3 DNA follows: TGTGCCAGTAGTAAACCTTTGCGGGGGGGCCGAAATGAGCAGTTCTTC. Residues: CASSKPLRGGRNEQFF.

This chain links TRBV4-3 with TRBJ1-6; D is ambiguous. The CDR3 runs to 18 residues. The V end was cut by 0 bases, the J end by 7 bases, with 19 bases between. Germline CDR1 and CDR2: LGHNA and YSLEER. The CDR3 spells CASSQDYNSGLGNSPLHF. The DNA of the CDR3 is TGCGCCAGCAGCCAAGATTATAATTCTGGACTCGGGAATTCACCCCTCCACTTT.

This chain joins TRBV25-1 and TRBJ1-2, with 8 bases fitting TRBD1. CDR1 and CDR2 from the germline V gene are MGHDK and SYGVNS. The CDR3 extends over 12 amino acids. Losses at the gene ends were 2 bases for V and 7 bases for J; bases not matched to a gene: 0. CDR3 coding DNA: TGTGCCAGCAGTGAAGGACAGGGTGGCTACACCTTC. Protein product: CASSEGQGGYTF.

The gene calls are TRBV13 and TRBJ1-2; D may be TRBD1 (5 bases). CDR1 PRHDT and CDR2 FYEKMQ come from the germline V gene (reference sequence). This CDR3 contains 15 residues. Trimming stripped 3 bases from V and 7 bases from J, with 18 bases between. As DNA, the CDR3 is TGTGCCAGCAGCTTGGGGGGGATCCAGGGAATTGGCTACACCTTC. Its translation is CASSLGGIQGIGYTF.

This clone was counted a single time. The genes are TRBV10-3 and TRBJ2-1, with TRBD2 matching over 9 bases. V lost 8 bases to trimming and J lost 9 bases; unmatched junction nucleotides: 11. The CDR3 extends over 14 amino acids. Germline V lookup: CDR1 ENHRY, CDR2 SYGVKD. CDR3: CAILPSGGPGEQFF. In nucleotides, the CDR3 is TGTGCCATCTTACCGAGCGGGGGGCCCGGTGAGCAGTTCTTC.

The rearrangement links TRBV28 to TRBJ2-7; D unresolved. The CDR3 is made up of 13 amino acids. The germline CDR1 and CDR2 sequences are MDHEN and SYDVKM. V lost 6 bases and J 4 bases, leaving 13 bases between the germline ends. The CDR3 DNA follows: TGTGCCAGCAGCCTGATCCTTGGGTACGAGCAGTACTTC. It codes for CASSLILGYEQYF.

The DNA of the CDR3 is TGTGCCAGCAGTGCGCTTAGCGGGAGGGACCACAATGAGCAGTTCTTC. Translating it yields CASSALSGRDHNEQFF. V and J are TRBV2 and TRBJ2-1, with TRBD2 matching over 11 bases. Germline loops: CDR1 SNHLY, CDR2 FYNNEI. J was trimmed by 5 bases and V by 4 bases; bases with no gene match: 7. CDR3 length: 16 residues.

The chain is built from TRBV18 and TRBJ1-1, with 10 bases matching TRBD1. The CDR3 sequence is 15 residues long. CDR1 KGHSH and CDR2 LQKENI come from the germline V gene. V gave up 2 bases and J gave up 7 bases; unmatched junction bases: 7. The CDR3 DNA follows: TGTGCCAGCTCACCAAGGACAGGGGGTGGTAGTGAAGCTTTCTTT. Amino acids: CASSPRTGGGSEAFF. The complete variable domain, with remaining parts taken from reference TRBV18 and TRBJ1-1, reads NAGVMQNPRHLVRRRGQEARLRCSPMKGHSHVYWYRQLPEEGLKFMVYLQKENIIDESGMPKERFSAEFPKEGPSILRIQQVVRGDSAAYFCASSPRTGGGSEAFFGQGTRLTVV.

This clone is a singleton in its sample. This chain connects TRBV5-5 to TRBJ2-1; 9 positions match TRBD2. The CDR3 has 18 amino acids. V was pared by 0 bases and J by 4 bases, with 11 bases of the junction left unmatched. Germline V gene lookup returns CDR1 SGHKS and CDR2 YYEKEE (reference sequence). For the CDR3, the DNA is TGTGCCAGCAGCTTGGATGGTGCCGGCGGGAGGGCTTACAATGAGCAGTTCTTC. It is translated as CASSLDGAGGRAYNEQFF.

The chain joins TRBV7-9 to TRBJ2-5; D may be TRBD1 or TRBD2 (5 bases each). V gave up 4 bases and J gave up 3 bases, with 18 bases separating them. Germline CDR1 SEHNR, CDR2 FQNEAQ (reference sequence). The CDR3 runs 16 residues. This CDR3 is CASSSQKVVGEETQYF. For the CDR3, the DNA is TGTGCCAGCAGCTCGCAAAAAGTTGTGGGGGAAGAGACCCAGTACTTC.

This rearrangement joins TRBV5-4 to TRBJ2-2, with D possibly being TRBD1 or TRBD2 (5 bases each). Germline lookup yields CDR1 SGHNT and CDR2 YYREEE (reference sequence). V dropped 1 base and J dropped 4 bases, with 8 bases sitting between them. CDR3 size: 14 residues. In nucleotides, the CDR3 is TGTGCCAGCAGCTTGTGGGGGACCACCGGGGAGCTGTTTTTT. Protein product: CASSLWGTTGELFF.

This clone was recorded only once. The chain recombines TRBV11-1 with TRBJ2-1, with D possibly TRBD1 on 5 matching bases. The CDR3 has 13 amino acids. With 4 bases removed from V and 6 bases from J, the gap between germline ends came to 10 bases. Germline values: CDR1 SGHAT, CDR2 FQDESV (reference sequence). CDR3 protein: CASSSSRVNEQFF. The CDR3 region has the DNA TGTGCCAGCAGCTCCTCCAGGGTCAATGAGCAGTTCTTC.

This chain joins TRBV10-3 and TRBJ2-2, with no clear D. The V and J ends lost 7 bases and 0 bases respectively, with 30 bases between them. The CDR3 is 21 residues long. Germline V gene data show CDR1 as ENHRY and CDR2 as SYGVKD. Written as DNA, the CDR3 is TGTGCCATCAAGACCTATACGCCCCGCGTACCGAGTACCTCGAACACCGGGGAGCTGTTTTTT. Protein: CAIKTYTPRVPSTSNTGELFF.

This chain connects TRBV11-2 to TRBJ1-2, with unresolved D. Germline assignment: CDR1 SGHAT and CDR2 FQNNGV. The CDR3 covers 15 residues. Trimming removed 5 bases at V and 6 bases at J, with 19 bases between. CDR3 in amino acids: CASSPGWQRIDGYTF. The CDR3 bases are TGTGCCAGCAGCCCGGGGTGGCAGCGGATAGATGGCTACACCTTC. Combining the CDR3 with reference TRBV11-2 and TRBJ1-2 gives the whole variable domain EAGVAQSPRYKIIEKRQSVAFWCNPISGHATLYWYQQILGQGPKLLIQFQNNGVVDDSQLPKDRFSAERLKGVDSTLKIQPAKLEDSAVYLCASSPGWQRIDGYTFGSGTRLTVV.

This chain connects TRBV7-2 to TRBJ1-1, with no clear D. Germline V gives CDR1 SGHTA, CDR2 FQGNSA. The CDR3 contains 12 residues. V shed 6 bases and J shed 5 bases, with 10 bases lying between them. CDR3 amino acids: CASRRRVTEAFF. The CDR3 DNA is TGTGCCAGCAGGAGAAGAGTGACTGAAGCTTTCTTT.

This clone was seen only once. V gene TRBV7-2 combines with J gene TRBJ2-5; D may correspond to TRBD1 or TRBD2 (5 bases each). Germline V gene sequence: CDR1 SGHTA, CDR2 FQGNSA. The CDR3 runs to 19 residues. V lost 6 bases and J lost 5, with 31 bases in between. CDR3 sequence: CASRDKRGDRSIDLETQYF. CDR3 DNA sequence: TGTGCCAGCAGAGATAAGAGGGGAGACAGAAGTATTGATTTGGAGACCCAGTACTTC.

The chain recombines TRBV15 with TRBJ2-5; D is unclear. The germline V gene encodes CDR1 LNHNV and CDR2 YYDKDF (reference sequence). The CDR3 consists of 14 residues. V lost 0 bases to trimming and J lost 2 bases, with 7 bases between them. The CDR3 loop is CATSRDFKQETQYF. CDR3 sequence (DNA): TGTGCCACCAGCAGAGACTTCAAACAAGAGACCCAGTACTTC.

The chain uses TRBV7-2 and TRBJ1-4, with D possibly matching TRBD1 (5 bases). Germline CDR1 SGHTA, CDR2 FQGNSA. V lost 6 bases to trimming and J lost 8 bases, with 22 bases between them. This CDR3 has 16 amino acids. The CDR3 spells CASSLHYPGTPEKLFF. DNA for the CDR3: TGTGCCAGCAGTTTACACTACCCCGGGACTCCCGAAAAACTGTTTTTT. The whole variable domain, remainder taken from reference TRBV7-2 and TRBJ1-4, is GAGVSQSPSNKVTEKGKDVELRCDPISGHTALYWYRQSLGQGLEFLIYFQGNSAPDKSGLPSDRFSAERTGGSVSTLTIQRTQQEDSAVYLCASSLHYPGTPEKLFFGSGTQLSVL.

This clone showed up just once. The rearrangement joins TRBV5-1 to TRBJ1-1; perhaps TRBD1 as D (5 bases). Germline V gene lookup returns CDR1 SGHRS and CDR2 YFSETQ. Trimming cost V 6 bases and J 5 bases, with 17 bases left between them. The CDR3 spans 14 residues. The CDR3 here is CASTGGGLDTEAFF. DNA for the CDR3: TGCGCCAGCACCGGGGGAGGGTTGGATACTGAAGCTTTCTTT.

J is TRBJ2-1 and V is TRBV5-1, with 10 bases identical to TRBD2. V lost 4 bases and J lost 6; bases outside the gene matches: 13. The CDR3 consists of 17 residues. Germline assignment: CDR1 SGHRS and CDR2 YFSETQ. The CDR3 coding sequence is TGCGCCAGCAGCGACACCTTAGCGGGAGGCCCATCCAATGAGCAGTTCTTC. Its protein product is CASSDTLAGGPSNEQFF.

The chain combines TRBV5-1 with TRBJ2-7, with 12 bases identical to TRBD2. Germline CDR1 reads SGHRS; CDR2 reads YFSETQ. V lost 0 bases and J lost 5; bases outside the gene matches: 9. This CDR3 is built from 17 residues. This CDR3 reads CASSLGLAGGPRDEQYF. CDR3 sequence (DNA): TGCGCCAGCAGCTTGGGGCTAGCGGGAGGGCCTCGGGACGAGCAGTACTTC.

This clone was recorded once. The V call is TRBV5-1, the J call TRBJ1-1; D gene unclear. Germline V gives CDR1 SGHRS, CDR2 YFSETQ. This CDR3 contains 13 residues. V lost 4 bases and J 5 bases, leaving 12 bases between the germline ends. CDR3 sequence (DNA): TGCGCCAGCAGCGTGGAGGTGGGGACTGAAGCTTTCTTT. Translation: CASSVEVGTEAFF. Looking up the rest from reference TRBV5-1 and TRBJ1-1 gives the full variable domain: KAGVTQTPRYLIKTRGQQVTLSCSPISGHRSVSWYQQTPGQGLQFLFEYFSETQRNKGNFPGRFSGRQFSNSRSEMNVSTLELGDSALYLCASSVEVGTEAFFGQGTRLTVV.